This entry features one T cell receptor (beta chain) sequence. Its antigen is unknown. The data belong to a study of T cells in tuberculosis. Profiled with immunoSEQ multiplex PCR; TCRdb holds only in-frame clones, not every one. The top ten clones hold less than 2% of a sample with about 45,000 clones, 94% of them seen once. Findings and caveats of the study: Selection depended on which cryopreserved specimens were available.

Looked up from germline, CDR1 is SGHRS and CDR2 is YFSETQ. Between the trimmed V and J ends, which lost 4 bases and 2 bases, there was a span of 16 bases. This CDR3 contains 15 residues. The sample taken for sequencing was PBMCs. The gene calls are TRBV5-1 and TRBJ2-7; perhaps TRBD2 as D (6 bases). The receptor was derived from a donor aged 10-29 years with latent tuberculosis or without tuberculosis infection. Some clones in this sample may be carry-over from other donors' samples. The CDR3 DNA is TGCGCCAGCAGCAATCCCGGGACTGCAGCCTACGAGCAGTACTTC. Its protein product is CASSNPGTAAYEQYF.